A single sample gave rise to the 11 T cell receptor beta chains below, sequenced in a study of blood T cell repertoires in COVID-19. Some clones are missing from TCRdb's copy, which holds only in-frame ones; the method was immunoSEQ multiplex PCR. Among approximately 56,000 clones, about 91% were seen once, and the ten largest hold 43%. The sequencing sample was made of peripheral blood. The receptors stem from a woman aged 60-75 years with COVID-19, enrolled during active disease.

V is TRBV6-2 or TRBV6-3 and J is TRBJ2-3, with 7 bases lining up with TRBD2. Germline trimming cut 6 bases from V and 5 bases from J; bases unmatched to any gene: 11. This CDR3 region has 15 residues. Germline lookup yields CDR1 MNHEY and CDR2 SVGEGT. The CDR3 loop is CASSPRTGGGDTQYF. The CDR3, as DNA: TGTGCCAGCAGCCCACGGACGGGGGGAGGAGATACGCAGTATTTT.

The chain joins TRBV5-1 to TRBJ1-1; the match to TRBD1 covers 7 bases. V lost 0 bases and J lost 1; bases outside the gene matches: 6. The CDR3 spans 16 residues. CDR1 and CDR2 (germline): SGHRS, YFSETQ. The CDR3 nucleotides are TGCGCCAGCAGCTTGGTTACTGGACAGGAGAACACTGAAGCTTTCTTT. It is translated as CASSLVTGQENTEAFF.

The chain uses TRBV9 and TRBJ1-3; a weak D match, TRBD1 (5 bases). The CDR3 sequence is 14 residues long. Germline assignment: CDR1 SGDLS and CDR2 YYNGEE. V was pared by 3 bases and J by 2 bases, with 9 bases between. CDR3 loop: CASSGGTPGNTIYF. In DNA form, the CDR3 reads TGTGCCAGCAGCGGTGGGACTCCTGGAAACACCATATATTTT.

The chain couples TRBV4-1 to TRBJ1-2, with D possibly being TRBD1 (6 bases). V lost 4 bases, J lost 12 bases, and 21 bases lay in between. The CDR3 is 14 amino acids. Germline V CDR1 and CDR2: MGHRA, YSYEKL. DNA for the CDR3: TGCGCCAGCAGCCCCGCGGGGGCAGCCTATTTCGACACCTTC. Translating it yields CASSPAGAAYFDTF.

The rearrangement links TRBV27 to TRBJ2-1; no clear D. V lost 0 bases, J lost 0 bases, and 12 bases lay in between. Germline V lookup: CDR1 MNHEY, CDR2 SMNVEV (reference sequence). The CDR3 covers 17 residues. The chain's CDR3 is CASSLSTSTSSYNEQFF. DNA of the CDR3: TGTGCCAGCAGTTTATCGACTTCCACCAGCTCCTACAATGAGCAGTTCTTC.

The chain has TRBV4-2 and TRBJ2-1; 8 nucleotides match TRBD2. The CDR3 has 16 amino acids. Trimming at V came to 4 bases and at J to 4 bases, leaving 9 bases not matched to a gene. In germline, CDR1 is LGHNA, CDR2 YNFKEQ. The chain's CDR3 is CASSPRLTSEYNEQFF. Here the CDR3 DNA reads TGTGCCAGCAGCCCCCGGCTGACTAGCGAGTACAATGAGCAGTTCTTC.

The V gene is TRBV5-6, the J gene TRBJ1-2; 8 nucleotides match TRBD1. Germline-derived CDR1 and CDR2 are SGHDT and YYEEEE. The CDR3 has 16 residues. V was pared by 4 bases and J by 4 bases, with 12 bases of the junction left unmatched. The CDR3 loop is CASSPRTGNGFYGYTF. In DNA form, the CDR3 reads TGTGCCAGCAGCCCGAGGACAGGGAATGGATTCTATGGCTACACCTTC.

This clone has more than one count but fewer than ten. V and J are TRBV4-3 and TRBJ2-7, with 7 nucleotides matching TRBD1. J lost 0 bases, V lost 5 bases, and 4 bases had no gene match. CDR3 length: 14 residues. Germline V gene sequence: CDR1 LGHNA, CDR2 YSLEER. The CDR3 here is CASSSGTDSYEQYF. The CDR3 DNA reads TGCGCCAGCAGCTCCGGGACAGACTCCTACGAGCAGTACTTC.

The DNA of the CDR3 is TGTGCCAGCAGCTTGGCGCTAGCGGCAAGAGAGACCCAGTACTTC. This codes for CASSLALAARETQYF. The chain links TRBV5-5 to TRBJ2-5, with TRBD2 identical over 7 bases. Germline V lookup: CDR1 SGHKS, CDR2 YYEKEE (reference sequence). The V gene end was trimmed by 0 bases and the J gene end by 4 bases; junction bases not matched to a gene: 6. CDR3 length equals 15 residues. Variable domain in full (rest from reference TRBV5-5 and TRBJ2-5): DAGVTQSPTHLIKTRGQQVTLRCSPISGHKSVSWYQQVLGQGPQFIFQYYEKEERGRGNFPDRFSARQFPNYSSELNVNALLLGDSALYLCASSLALAARETQYFGPGTRLLVL.

The gene calls are TRBV12-3 or TRBV12-4 and TRBJ1-3, with no clear D. The CDR3 loop spans 12 amino acids. Trimming removed 5 bases at V and 8 bases at J, with 10 bases between. The CDR3 nucleotides read TGTGCCAGCAGTCGCCAGGTGGACACCATATATTTT. This encodes CASSRQVDTIYF.

The chain carries TRBV15 and TRBJ2-5; 11 bases agree with TRBD2. Germline V CDR1 and CDR2: LNHNV, YYDKDF (reference sequence). There are 16 residues in the CDR3. Trimming removed 1 base from V and 0 bases from J; junction bases left unmatched: 1. DNA for the CDR3: TGTGCCACCAGCAGAGGGACTAGCGGGTACCAAGAGACCCAGTACTTC. It yields the protein CATSRGTSGYQETQYF.